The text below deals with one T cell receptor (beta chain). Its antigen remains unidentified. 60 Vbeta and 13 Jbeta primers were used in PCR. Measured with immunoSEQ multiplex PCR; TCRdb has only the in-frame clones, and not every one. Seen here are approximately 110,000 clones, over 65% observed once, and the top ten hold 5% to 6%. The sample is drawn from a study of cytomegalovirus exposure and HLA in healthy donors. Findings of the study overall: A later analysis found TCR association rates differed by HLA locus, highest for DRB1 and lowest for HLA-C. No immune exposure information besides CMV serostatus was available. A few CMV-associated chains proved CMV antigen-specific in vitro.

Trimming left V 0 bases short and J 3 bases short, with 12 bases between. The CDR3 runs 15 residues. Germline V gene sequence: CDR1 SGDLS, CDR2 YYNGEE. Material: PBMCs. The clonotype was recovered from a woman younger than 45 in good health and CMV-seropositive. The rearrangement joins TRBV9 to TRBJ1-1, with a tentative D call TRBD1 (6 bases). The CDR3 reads CASSVGGGAYTEAFF. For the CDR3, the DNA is TGTGCCAGCAGCGTAGGGGGGGGCGCGTACACTGAAGCTTTCTTT.